The rows below give T cell receptor beta chains drawn from one sample of a study of blood T cell repertoires in COVID-19. Only in-frame clones appear in the TCRdb table, and some are missing; sequencing was by immunoSEQ multiplex PCR. The sample records about 180,000 clones, about four fifths being singletons. Sequencing was performed on peripheral blood. The receptors stem from a woman aged 70 to 79 with COVID-19, enrolled during active disease. Both conserved end residues are trimmed from each CDR3. Each record gives: V gene, D gene, CDR3 protein. D genes are given only for firm matches.

V: TRBV5-4; D: TRBD2; CDR3: ASSPGGVAGLSSYEQY
V: TRBV7-2; D: -; CDR3: ASSLAYGGGSGYT
V: TRBV29-1; D: -; CDR3: SVWPSRNEQF
V: TRBV7-2; D: -; CDR3: ASSLISTALPYNEQF
V: TRBV6-5; D: TRBD1; CDR3: ASSAGDRGKKQF
V: TRBV5-1; D: TRBD1; CDR3: ASGSGQDTETQY
V: TRBV6-5; D: TRBD1; CDR3: ASKTGATDTQY
V: TRBV6-6; D: -; CDR3: ASTTRRGGNQPQH
V: TRBV6-5; D: TRBD1; CDR3: ASGGQGDNTGELF
V: TRBV5-4; D: TRBD2; CDR3: ASSRGQLLAGTNTGELF
V: TRBV6-2/TRBV6-3; D: -; CDR3: ASSPDSLPLNIQY
V: TRBV6-5; D: -; CDR3: ASRGGSAPSGELF
V: TRBV10-3; D: TRBD1; CDR3: AISGQGPYNEQF
V: TRBV6-5; D: -; CDR3: ASSYSTGNYEQY
V: TRBV5-1; D: TRBD1; CDR3: ASSLDTGQGAYEQY
V: TRBV6-6; D: -; CDR3: ASSHNGQLETQY
V: TRBV10-2; D: TRBD1; CDR3: ASRRTGSSYEQY
V: TRBV6-4; D: TRBD2; CDR3: ASSSVASGSWTDTQY
V: TRBV27; D: -; CDR3: ASSLSRGYEQY
V: TRBV5-4; D: TRBD1; CDR3: ASSRPDRANSPLH
V: TRBV6-5; D: TRBD1; CDR3: ASSYSATGFQETQY